These T cell receptor beta chains were read from a single sample in a study of blood T cell repertoires in COVID-19. Libraries were prepared by immunoSEQ multiplex PCR; TCRdb keeps only in-frame clonotypes and omits some of them. This sample has approximately 210,000 clones, with about 88% found just once. Sequenced material: peripheral blood. These receptors originate from a human donor in a cohort sampled during active COVID-19. Both conserved end residues are part of each CDR3. The D gene is left open where the match is weak. A clone size is listed for some rows: how often the clone was seen (once, few, many), or a class if it is expanded.

clone size,J gene,D gene,V gene,CDR3 DNA,CDR3 protein
.,TRBJ1-5,TRBD1,TRBV2,TGTGCCAGCACTTACGGGACAGGGGGGAATCAGCCCCAGCATTTT,CASTYGTGGNQPQHF
.,TRBJ2-3,.,TRBV9,TGTGCCAGCAGTCAGGGGCCCCCAGATACGCAGTATTTT,CASSQGPPDTQYF
.,TRBJ2-7,.,TRBV10-2,TGCGCCAGCAGAAGCGGGCTATCCCCGGGGGAGCAGTACTTC,CASRSGLSPGEQYF
.,TRBJ2-7,TRBD1,TRBV2,TGTGCCAGCAGAGGATGGACAGGTTTCCAACCCCCCTCCTACGAGCAGTACTTC,CASRGWTGFQPPSYEQYF
.,TRBJ2-7,.,TRBV28,TGTGCCAGCAGTTTAATTAAGGAGCACTCCTACGAGCAGTACTTC,CASSLIKEHSYEQYF
.,TRBJ1-6,TRBD1,TRBV11-2,TGTGCCAGCAGCTTACGGGACAGCAATTCACCCCTCCACTTT,CASSLRDSNSPLHF
.,TRBJ1-2,TRBD1,TRBV7-9,TGTGCCAGCAGCTCCCAGACAGGGGACTATGGCTACACCTTC,CASSSQTGDYGYTF
.,TRBJ1-5,.,TRBV6-5,TGTGCCAGCAGTTACGGGAGATATCAGCCCCAGCATTTT,CASSYGRYQPQHF
.,TRBJ2-4,.,TRBV27,TGTGCCAGCAGTTTAAGTGGACTTGTGGCGGGGTTGAACATTCAGTACTTC,CASSLSGLVAGLNIQYF
.,TRBJ1-2,.,TRBV7-2,TGTGCCAGCAGGCGAAGCCAGGGGTCGCGCTACACCTTC,CASRRSQGSRYTF
few,TRBJ1-2,.,TRBV6-2/TRBV6-3,TGTGCCAGCAGTTACCTCCAGCCGTGGCAGGATGGCTACACCTTC,CASSYLQPWQDGYTF
.,TRBJ2-5,.,TRBV11-2,TGTGCCACCTCGCTGGGGGGACAAGAGACCCAGTACTTC,CATSLGGQETQYF
.,TRBJ2-7,.,TRBV5-6,TGTGCCAGCAGCTCGCAGGGGTTCTACGAGCAGTACTTC,CASSSQGFYEQYF
.,TRBJ2-7,TRBD2,TRBV5-4,TGTGCCAGCAGCCAGGGTCTAGCGGGGCCAGCCGTCAACGAGCAGTACTTC,CASSQGLAGPAVNEQYF
.,TRBJ1-1,.,TRBV5-1,TGCGCCAGCAGCAAGGACAGTTTTAACATGAACACTGAAGCTTTCTTT,CASSKDSFNMNTEAFF
.,TRBJ1-4,TRBD1,TRBV6-5,TGTGCCAGCATCCCCAGGGGGGTAGGCGGTGAAAAACTGTTTTTT,CASIPRGVGGEKLFF
.,TRBJ1-5,.,TRBV6-5,TGTGCCAGCAGTTACGACAGGTATAGCAATCAGCCCCAGCATTTT,CASSYDRYSNQPQHF
.,TRBJ2-7,.,TRBV6-5,TGTGCCAGCACCCTTCAAGAGAGGGCCTACGAGCAGTACTTC,CASTLQERAYEQYF
.,TRBJ1-6,.,TRBV6-1,TGTGCCAGCAGTGAAGCGCAGGCACTCAGCTCCTATAATTCACCCCTCCACTTT,CASSEAQALSSYNSPLHF
.,TRBJ2-2,TRBD1,TRBV28,TGTGCCAGCCAGGGACAGACCGGGGAGCTGTTTTTT,CASQGQTGELFF
.,TRBJ2-3,TRBD2,TRBV9,TGTGCCAGCAGCGTAGGAGGTAGCGGGAGCGCAGATACGCAGTATTTT,CASSVGGSGSADTQYF
.,TRBJ2-1,.,TRBV6-5,TGTGCCAGCCGTCCGCGGGCCCAAAACAATGAGCAGTTCTTC,CASRPRAQNNEQFF
.,TRBJ2-7,TRBD1,TRBV10-1,TGCGCCAGCAGTGAGCATGGACAGGGTAGGCAGTACTTC,CASSEHGQGRQYF
.,TRBJ2-2,TRBD2,TRBV3-1/TRBV3-2,TGTGCCAGCAGCCGGGGACTAGCGGGAATGAACACCGGGGAGCTGTTTTTT,CASSRGLAGMNTGELFF
once,TRBJ2-1,TRBD2,TRBV18,TGTGCCAGCTCACCAATTAGCGGGAGAGATGAGCAGTTCTTC,CASSPISGRDEQFF
.,TRBJ2-1,.,TRBV7-2,TGTGCCAGCAGCTTAGCTGGCCAAGAGCAGTTCTTC,CASSLAGQEQFF
.,TRBJ1-1,.,TRBV28,TGTGCCAGCAGTTTCTCGGGATTAAACACTGAAGCTTTCTTT,CASSFSGLNTEAFF
.,TRBJ1-5,.,TRBV2,TGTGCCAGCACCCTGAGGGATCAGCCCCAGCATTTT,CASTLRDQPQHF
.,TRBJ1-3,TRBD1,TRBV15,TGTGCCACCAGCAATGTTCGGGACAGGGGCTCTGGAAACACCATATATTTT,CATSNVRDRGSGNTIYF
few,TRBJ2-1,TRBD1,TRBV11-2,TGTGCCAGCAGCACCGACAGGGAACGCTACAATGAGCAGTTCTTC,CASSTDRERYNEQFF
once,TRBJ1-2,.,TRBV5-6,TGTGCCAGCAGCTTGTTGGCAACAGGGTTAGGCTATGGCTACACCTTC,CASSLLATGLGYGYTF
.,TRBJ1-1,TRBD1,TRBV5-6,TGTGCCAGCAGCGACGGAGGGGGCTGGAACACTGAAGCTTTCTTT,CASSDGGGWNTEAFF
.,TRBJ2-2,TRBD1,TRBV28,TGTGCCAGCAGGGGGACAGGGCTAATCTTGACCGGGGAGCTGTTTTTT,CASRGTGLILTGELFF
.,TRBJ2-5,TRBD1,TRBV5-6,TGTGCCAGCAGCTCAGACAGGGGGCGCGGGGAGGAGACCCAGTACTTC,CASSSDRGRGEETQYF
.,TRBJ2-7,.,TRBV4-3,TGCGCCAGCAGCCAAGATTTCGTGGCGGGTTGGTCCTACGAGCAGTACTTC,CASSQDFVAGWSYEQYF
once,TRBJ2-3,TRBD2,TRBV25-1,TGTGCCAGCAGTGGGACTAGCGGGAGGACGTTGACAGATACGCAGTATTTT,CASSGTSGRTLTDTQYF
.,TRBJ1-2,.,TRBV4-3,TGCGCCAGCAGCCAAGACCCGGACAGCTATGGCTACACCTTC,CASSQDPDSYGYTF
.,TRBJ2-3,TRBD2,TRBV6-2/TRBV6-3,TGTGCCAGCAGTTCACTCGCGACTAGCGGGGGACGTACAGATACGCAGTATTTT,CASSSLATSGGRTDTQYF
.,TRBJ2-5,.,TRBV28,TGTGCCAGCAGTAGTGGACTGGGCCAAGAGACCCAGTACTTC,CASSSGLGQETQYF
.,TRBJ2-1,.,TRBV5-1,TGCGCCAGCAGCTTTTTAGCCTACAATGAGCAGTTCTTC,CASSFLAYNEQFF
.,TRBJ1-1,TRBD1,TRBV10-1,TGCGCCACCCGACAGGGACCCGAGGGTACTGAAGCTTTCTTT,CATRQGPEGTEAFF